What follows are 28 T cell receptor beta chains derived from one specimen sequenced in a study of cytomegalovirus exposure and HLA in healthy donors. The PCR employed 60 Vbeta primers together with 13 Jbeta primers. Assay used: immunoSEQ multiplex PCR; TCRdb lists only in-frame clones, some missing. Altogether about 160,000 clones are present, about three quarters being singletons, with the ten largest covering about 13%. Sequenced sample: PBMCs. These receptors were taken from a man aged 40-49 years in good health and CMV-seropositive.

The V and J genes are TRBV10-3 and TRBJ1-2, with unresolved D. V was pared by 2 bases and J by 7 bases, with 14 bases between. Germline CDR1 is ENHRY and CDR2 is SYGVKD. The CDR3 sequence is 14 residues long. CDR3 sequence reads: CAISEGQVAFGYTF. The CDR3 nucleotides read TGTGCCATCAGTGAGGGGCAGGTTGCTTTTGGCTACACCTTC.

The J gene is TRBJ2-3, the V gene TRBV29-1; 7 bases are shared with TRBD1. The germline V gene encodes CDR1 SQVTM and CDR2 ANQGSEA. The trim removed 0 bases at V and 5 bases at J, leaving 5 bases unmatched. The CDR3 length is 14 residues. The CDR3 is CSVEDRGNGDTQYF. DNA of the CDR3: TGCAGCGTTGAAGACAGGGGGAACGGAGATACGCAGTATTTT.

About this clone itself: The sample carries other DNA sequences with the same CDR3. This chain links TRBV5-4 with TRBJ1-1; D unclear. Trimming cost V 0 bases and J 2 bases, with 5 bases left between them. This CDR3 has 13 amino acids. The germline gives CDR1 SGHNT, CDR2 YYREEE (reference sequence). CDR3 nucleotides: TGTGCCAGCAGCTTGGATTCTAACACTGAAGCTTTCTTT. Its translation is CASSLDSNTEAFF. Based on the CDR3 plus reference TRBV5-4 and TRBJ1-1, the full variable domain is ETGVTQSPTHLIKTRGQQVTLRCSSQSGHNTVSWYQQALGQGPQFIFQYYREEENGRGNFPPRFSGLQFPNYSSELNVNALELDDSALYLCASSLDSNTEAFFGQGTRLTVV.

The rearrangement joins TRBV5-1 to TRBJ2-1; 9 positions agree with TRBD2. Germline CDR1 reads SGHRS; CDR2 reads YFSETQ. CDR3 length equals 14 residues. J gave up 9 bases and V 2 bases, and 6 bases lay outside the gene matches. The CDR3 sequence: CASSLTGLAGEQFF. DNA of the CDR3: TGCGCCAGCAGCTTAACGGGACTAGCCGGTGAGCAGTTCTTC.

This chain links TRBV13 with TRBJ2-7, with D unresolved. Trimming shortened V by 5 bases and J by 2 bases, and 10 bases separated the two germline ends. Germline V gene lookup returns CDR1 PRHDT and CDR2 FYEKMQ (reference sequence). The CDR3 has 13 amino acids. The CDR3 DNA follows: TGTGCCAGCAGCCAACCCTGGCCCTACGAGCAGTACTTC. Translation gives CASSQPWPYEQYF. Full variable domain (outside the CDR3, taken from reference TRBV13 and TRBJ2-7): AAGVIQSPRHLIKEKRETATLKCYPIPRHDTVYWYQQGPGQDPQFLISFYEKMQSDKGSIPDRFSAQQFSDYHSELNMSSLELGDSALYFCASSQPWPYEQYFGPGTRLTVT.

V is TRBV5-1 and J is TRBJ2-6, with a tentative D call TRBD1 (6 bases). The CDR3 is 17 residues long. V lost 0 bases to trimming and J lost 0 bases, with 10 bases between them. Looked up from germline, CDR1 is SGHRS and CDR2 is YFSETQ. In DNA, the CDR3 is TGCGCCAGCAGCTTGGGACAGGCTCGCTCTGGGGCCAACGTCCTGACTTTC. Protein sequence: CASSLGQARSGANVLTF.

V and J are TRBV6-1 and TRBJ1-5, with D perhaps TRBD1 (5 bases). The CDR3 totals 13 residues. V lost 7 bases and J lost 3, with 10 bases in between. CDR1 and CDR2 (germline): MNHNS, SASEGT. The CDR3, as DNA: TGTGCCAGCACGGACACTCCCAATCAGCCCCAGCATTTT. Its translation is CASTDTPNQPQHF.

This clone has a single count. The chain carries TRBV7-9 and TRBJ1-1; D uncertain. The CDR3 spans 13 residues. Germline values: CDR1 SEHNR, CDR2 FQNEAQ (reference sequence). The V gene lost 2 bases and the J gene lost 1 base, with 5 bases spanning the gap. Here the CDR3 DNA reads TGTGCCAGCAGCTTAACTAAGAACACTGAAGCTTTCTTT. As protein: CASSLTKNTEAFF.

The V call is TRBV7-8, the J call TRBJ1-2, with D perhaps matching TRBD1 (6 bases). The CDR3 spans 13 residues. The germline V gene encodes CDR1 SGHVS and CDR2 FQNEAQ. Trimming removed 5 bases from V and 6 bases from J, with 13 bases in between. For the CDR3, the DNA is TGTGCCAGCAGCGCCCGGACAGTTGATGGCTACACCTTC. Its protein product is CASSARTVDGYTF. Drawing the rest from reference TRBV7-8 and TRBJ1-2, the complete variable domain is GAGVSQSPRYKVAKRGQDVALRCDPISGHVSLFWYQQALGQGPEFLTYFQNEAQLDKSGLPSDRFFAERPEGSVSTLKIQRTQQEDSAVYLCASSARTVDGYTFGSGTRLTVV.

This clone occurred a few times. This rearrangement joins TRBV12-5 to TRBJ2-7; TRBD2 is a possible D gene (5 bases). The germline V gene has CDR1 LGHNT and CDR2 FRNRAP. This CDR3 has 14 amino acids. V gave up 3 bases and J gave up 10 bases, with 19 bases separating them. This CDR3 reads CASGFTTSATTQYF. DNA for the CDR3: TGTGCTAGTGGTTTCACTACTTCCGCGACTACACAGTACTTC.

This clone was observed a few times. J is TRBJ1-4 and V is TRBV14; the D is unclear. The CDR3 consists of 18 residues. CDR1 and CDR2 (germline): SGHDN, FVKESK. The ends were cut back, 1 base at V and 5 bases at J, with 20 bases in the middle. The CDR3 spells CASSQAQIEDTLNEKLFF. CDR3 DNA sequence: TGTGCCAGCAGCCAAGCCCAGATAGAAGACACCTTAAATGAAAAACTGTTTTTT. Looking up the rest from reference TRBV14 and TRBJ1-4 gives the full variable domain: EAGVTQFPSHSVIEKGQTVTLRCDPISGHDNLYWYRRVMGKEIKFLLHFVKESKQDESGMPNNRFLAERTGGTYSTLKVQPAELEDSGVYFCASSQAQIEDTLNEKLFFGSGTQLSVL.

This clone was counted a few times. This sequence joins TRBV7-9 and TRBJ1-2; 7 bases align to TRBD1. CDR3 length: 16 residues. CDR1 and CDR2 from the germline V gene are SEHNR and FQNEAQ (reference sequence). The J segment lost 4 bases and the V segment lost 1 base, leaving 9 bases of the junction unmatched. The CDR3 protein is CASSLGGTARAYGYTF. The CDR3 nucleotides read TGTGCCAGCAGCTTAGGCGGGACAGCACGGGCCTATGGCTACACCTTC.

The rearrangement uses TRBV5-5 and TRBJ1-2; no reliable D call. The V gene lost 2 bases and the J gene lost 4 bases, with 15 bases spanning the gap. This CDR3 spans 15 amino acids. Germline loops: CDR1 SGHKS, CDR2 YYEKEE (reference sequence). The CDR3 DNA sequence: TGTGCCAGCAGCTTAACCGGTGGGGAGTCCTATGGCTACACCTTC. Amino acids: CASSLTGGESYGYTF.

V and J are TRBV28 and TRBJ1-2; 7 bases agree with TRBD1. The germline gives CDR1 MDHEN, CDR2 SYDVKM. CDR3 size: 15 residues. V gave up 6 bases and J gave up 0 bases; unmatched junction bases: 7. The CDR3 DNA reads TGTGCCAGCAGGACCCAGGGGGACACTAACTATGGCTACACCTTC. It yields the protein CASRTQGDTNYGYTF.

This clone was picked up a small number of times. The chain links TRBV10-3 to TRBJ2-1; 7 bases are a match to TRBD2. J gave up 4 bases and V 7 bases, and 7 bases lay outside the gene matches. The CDR3 runs 14 residues. Per the germline V gene, CDR1 is ENHRY and CDR2 is SYGVKD. The CDR3 spells CAINLAGAYNEQFF. The CDR3, as DNA: TGTGCCATCAACCTTGCGGGAGCGTACAATGAGCAGTTCTTC.

This chain uses TRBV7-8 with TRBJ2-7, with 11 bases identical to TRBD2. The germline V gene has CDR1 SGHVS and CDR2 FQNEAQ. The CDR3 spans 16 residues. The V and J ends lost 5 bases and 3 bases, in that order; junction bases with no gene match: 9. The CDR3 sequence is CASSAPLAGVVYEQYF. As DNA, the CDR3 is TGTGCCAGCAGCGCCCCACTAGCGGGAGTGGTCTACGAGCAGTACTTC. The complete variable domain, with remaining parts taken from reference TRBV7-8 and TRBJ2-7, reads GAGVSQSPRYKVAKRGQDVALRCDPISGHVSLFWYQQALGQGPEFLTYFQNEAQLDKSGLPSDRFFAERPEGSVSTLKIQRTQQEDSAVYLCASSAPLAGVVYEQYFGPGTRLTVT.

V is TRBV27 and J is TRBJ1-5, with D perhaps matching TRBD1 (5 bases). Trimming left V 1 base short and J 4 bases short, with 8 bases between. CDR3 length: 14 amino acids. The germline V gene has CDR1 MNHEY and CDR2 SMNVEV (reference sequence). The CDR3 protein is CASSLLGGNQPQHF. The CDR3 region has the DNA TGTGCCAGCAGTTTATTGGGGGGGAATCAGCCCCAGCATTTT.

V and J are TRBV7-9 and TRBJ2-3, with a weak D call TRBD1 (6 bases). The germline CDR1 and CDR2 sequences are SEHNR and FQNEAQ (reference sequence). V lost 2 bases, J lost 5 bases, and 17 bases lay in between. The CDR3 totals 16 residues. CDR3 loop: CASSLFSRGDKDTQYF. CDR3 nucleotides: TGTGCCAGCAGCTTATTCTCTCGAGGGGACAAAGATACGCAGTATTTT. Full variable domain (outside the CDR3, taken from reference TRBV7-9 and TRBJ2-3): DTGVSQNPRHKITKRGQNVTFRCDPISEHNRLYWYRQTLGQGPEFLTYFQNEAQLEKSRLLSDRFSAERPKGSFSTLEIQRTEQGDSAMYLCASSLFSRGDKDTQYFGPGTRLTVL.

This clone was detected only once. The gene calls are TRBV5-1 and TRBJ1-4; 7 bases line up with TRBD1. V was pared by 5 bases and J by 5 bases, with 6 bases of the junction left unmatched. This CDR3 contains 14 residues. Germline values: CDR1 SGHRS, CDR2 YFSETQ. The CDR3 here is CASRREGGNEKLFF. For the CDR3, the DNA is TGCGCCAGCAGAAGGGAAGGGGGCAATGAAAAACTGTTTTTT.

The J gene is TRBJ1-1, the V gene TRBV7-6; D is possibly TRBD1 (5 bases). The CDR3 consists of 14 residues. Germline V CDR1 and CDR2: SGHVS, FNYEAQ. V lost 1 base and J lost 1, with 7 bases in between. The CDR3 DNA is TGTGCCAGCAGCTTAGAGGGGTGGAACACTGAAGCTTTCTTT. Its protein is CASSLEGWNTEAFF.

J is TRBJ2-5 and V is TRBV6-1, with unresolved D. The CDR3 has 13 residues. V lost 8 bases and J lost 1, with 11 bases in between. CDR1 is MNHNS, CDR2 SASEGT, per germline. CDR3 loop: CASLREFQETQYF. For the CDR3, the DNA is TGTGCCAGCCTAAGAGAATTCCAAGAGACCCAGTACTTC.

V usage is TRBV4-1 and J usage is TRBJ2-7; maybe TRBD1 (5 bases). The germline V and J ends were trimmed by 4 bases and 6 bases, with 13 bases remaining between them. CDR3 length: 13 amino acids. Germline V gene lookup returns CDR1 MGHRA and CDR2 YSYEKL. CDR3 residues: CASSLQGDGEQYF. The DNA of the CDR3 is TGCGCCAGCAGCCTCCAGGGTGATGGCGAGCAGTACTTC.

DNA for the CDR3: TGTGCCAGCAGCTGGGGAACCGGGACTAGAGCTAATGAGCAGTTCTTC. Protein: CASSWGTGTRANEQFF. The chain joins TRBV5-4 to TRBJ2-1; 8 nucleotides line up with TRBD2. V lost 3 bases, J lost 7 bases, and 12 bases stayed unmatched. The CDR3 contains 16 residues. The germline V gene encodes CDR1 SGHNT and CDR2 YYREEE (reference sequence).

V usage is TRBV6-4 and J usage is TRBJ2-1, with 14 bases aligning to TRBD2. The CDR3 contains 17 residues. CDR1 and CDR2 (germline): MRHNA, SNTAGT. V was clipped by 6 bases and J by 0 bases; unmatched bases: 4. The CDR3 loop is CASSGTSGSSSYNEQFF. The CDR3 coding sequence is TGTGCCAGCAGCGGGACTAGCGGGAGTAGCTCCTACAATGAGCAGTTCTTC.

This chain links TRBV5-8 with TRBJ2-5; 7 nucleotides line up with TRBD1. The germline V gene encodes CDR1 SGHTS and CDR2 YDEGEE. After removal of 3 bases from V and 4 bases from J, the junction contained 3 bases not matched to a gene. There are 13 residues in the CDR3. CDR3 in amino acids: CASSWAGGETQYF. The CDR3 bases are TGTGCCAGCAGCTGGGCAGGGGGAGAGACCCAGTACTTC.

The V call is TRBV10-3, the J call TRBJ1-1; D not resolved. V lost 6 bases to trimming and J lost 1 base, with 9 bases between them. The V gene's germline CDR1 is ENHRY and CDR2 SYGVKD. The CDR3 is 13 amino acids. The CDR3 here is CAIRETPNTEAFF. In DNA, the CDR3 is TGTGCCATCAGAGAGACACCGAACACTGAAGCTTTCTTT.

The chain carries TRBV20-1 and TRBJ1-1; D gene ambiguous. V lost 3 bases, J lost 2 bases, and 4 bases lay in between. Per germline, CDR1 DFQATT and CDR2 SNEGSKA (reference sequence). The CDR3 consists of 11 residues. The CDR3 DNA reads TGCAGTGCTAGGGGCAACACTGAAGCTTTCTTT. The encoded protein is CSARGNTEAFF.

This clone was recorded a few times. J is TRBJ2-1 and V is TRBV14; 7 nucleotides line up with TRBD1. The CDR3 length is 16 residues. V gave up 4 bases and J gave up 0 bases; unmatched junction bases: 6. Germline values: CDR1 SGHDN, CDR2 FVKESK. CDR3 bases: TGTGCCAGCAGCCGCACAGGGGTGGGCTCCTACAATGAGCAGTTCTTC. This translates into CASSRTGVGSYNEQFF. Complete variable domain (other parts from reference TRBV14 and TRBJ2-1): EAGVTQFPSHSVIEKGQTVTLRCDPISGHDNLYWYRRVMGKEIKFLLHFVKESKQDESGMPNNRFLAERTGGTYSTLKVQPAELEDSGVYFCASSRTGVGSYNEQFFGPGTRLTVL.